These 32 T cell receptor beta chains were sequenced from one sample in a study of T-cell memory formation after mild COVID-19. From the 5' RACE reads, TCRdb called clonotypes with MiXCR, one entry per CDR3 protein. The data show roughly 110,000 distinct CDR3 sequences, approximately 15% seen once. The source material was PBMCs or a T cell subset sorted from them (not recorded which). The receptors stem from an adult woman who had mild COVID-19 (a few samples of this study predate the infection). Cell type and time point are not known.

The rearrangement links TRBV5-6 to TRBJ2-7; D might be TRBD1 (5 bases). The germline CDR1 and CDR2 sequences are SGHDT and YYEEEE. Between the trimmed V and J ends, which lost 0 bases and 3 bases, there was a span of 10 bases. This CDR3 is built from 14 residues. The CDR3 sequence is CASSLGLQDYEQYF. Written as DNA, the CDR3 is TGTGCCAGCAGCTTGGGTTTACAGGACTACGAGCAGTACTTC.

Only a few counts were recorded for this clonotype. The rearrangement joins TRBV5-1 to TRBJ2-1; D is perhaps TRBD2 (5 bases). CDR3 length: 15 amino acids. Germline V gene lookup returns CDR1 SGHRS and CDR2 YFSETQ. V was clipped by 7 bases and J by 5 bases, with 19 bases between them. CDR3 protein: CASPLRRPADNEQFF. CDR3 nucleotide sequence: TGCGCCAGCCCCCTCCGGAGGCCAGCTGACAATGAGCAGTTCTTC.

The CDR3 region has the DNA TGTGCCAGTACCCGGGGGGGGAACACTGAAGCTTTCTTT. Translating it yields CASTRGGNTEAFF. The chain combines TRBV19 with TRBJ1-1; D perhaps matches TRBD1 (5 bases). The CDR3 has 13 amino acids. Germline-derived CDR1 and CDR2 are LNHDA and SQIVND (reference sequence). V lost 7 bases to trimming and J lost 1 base, with 10 bases between them.

This clonotype has more than one count but fewer than ten. This chain joins TRBV7-9 and TRBJ2-1; D uncertain. The CDR3 contains 12 residues. The V and J ends lost 0 bases and 9 bases respectively, with 6 bases between them. Germline-derived CDR1 and CDR2 are SEHNR and FQNEAQ (reference sequence). CDR3 region: CASSLASSEQFF. The CDR3 nucleotides are TGTGCCAGCAGCTTAGCATCGAGTGAGCAGTTCTTC.

This clonotype was seen only a few times. The chain joins TRBV9 to TRBJ2-1, with D maybe TRBD2 (7 bases). Trimming pared 0 bases from V and 4 bases from J, leaving 14 bases between. This CDR3 is built from 16 residues. Germline lookup yields CDR1 SGDLS and CDR2 YYNGEE. The CDR3, as DNA: TGTGCCAGCAGCGTAGACGCTAGGGGGGGGTACAATGAGCAGTTCTTC. The encoded protein is CASSVDARGGYNEQFF. Combining the CDR3 with reference TRBV9 and TRBJ2-1 gives the whole variable domain DSGVTQTPKHLITATGQRVTLRCSPRSGDLSVYWYQQSLDQGLQFLIQYYNGEERAKGNILERFSAQQFPDLHSELNLSSLELGDSALYFCASSVDARGGYNEQFFGPGTRLTVL.

This clonotype was recorded a few times. This rearrangement joins TRBV12-3 or TRBV12-4 to TRBJ2-3; D gene unclear. CDR3 length: 12 residues. V lost 3 bases and J lost 8, with 9 bases in between. The CDR3 nucleotides read TGTGCCAGCAGTTTCGAAGTCGGTACGCAGTATTTT. It translates to CASSFEVGTQYF.

The chain carries TRBV2 and TRBJ2-7; no definite D call. Trimming removed 8 bases from V and 2 bases from J, with 7 bases in between. The germline V gene has CDR1 SNHLY and CDR2 FYNNEI. This CDR3 is built from 11 residues. The CDR3 here is CASLDTYEQYF. The DNA of the CDR3 is TGTGCCAGCCTAGACACCTACGAGCAGTACTTC.

The chain carries TRBV19 and TRBJ1-1; perhaps TRBD1 as D (6 bases). V shed 5 bases and J shed 5 bases, with 24 bases lying between them. CDR3 size: 17 residues. Germline V gene lookup returns CDR1 LNHDA and CDR2 SQIVND (reference sequence). The CDR3 is CASSPFGGQVGRTEAFF. Written as DNA, the CDR3 is TGTGCCAGTAGTCCTTTCGGGGGGCAAGTCGGGAGAACTGAAGCTTTCTTT.

The rearrangement uses TRBV4-2 and TRBJ2-7; D is unresolved. The CDR3 has 15 amino acids. With 0 bases removed from V and 1 base from J, the gap between germline ends came to 10 bases. The germline CDR1 and CDR2 sequences are LGHNA and YNFKEQ. CDR3 residues: CASSQEVGLSYEQYF. The CDR3 nucleotides are TGTGCCAGCAGCCAAGAGGTGGGTTTGTCCTACGAGCAGTACTTC.

This clonotype occurred a few times. This sequence joins TRBV4-1 and TRBJ2-1; D remains ambiguous. The CDR3 spans 15 residues. Deletions cut 4 bases from V and 1 base from J, with 11 bases between. The V gene's germline CDR1 is MGHRA and CDR2 YSYEKL. This chain's CDR3 is CASSLRGDSYNEQFF. The CDR3 nucleotides are TGCGCCAGCAGCCTTCGTGGGGATTCCTACAATGAGCAGTTCTTC.

This clonotype was recorded a few times. This sequence joins TRBV4-1 and TRBJ2-1; D gene ambiguous. Germline loops: CDR1 MGHRA, CDR2 YSYEKL. The CDR3 is made up of 12 amino acids. The V end was cut by 1 base, the J end by 7 bases, with 5 bases between. CDR3 residues: CASSQVRNEQFF. As DNA, the CDR3 is TGCGCCAGCAGCCAAGTTCGGAATGAGCAGTTCTTC.

This clonotype was counted between two and nine times. The rearrangement joins TRBV18 to TRBJ2-7; 11 bases map to TRBD1. The length of the CDR3 is 15 residues. Looked up from germline, CDR1 is KGHSH and CDR2 is LQKENI. The ends lost 6 bases at V and 1 base at J; junction bases unmatched: 5. CDR3 sequence reads: CASSYGQGASYEQYF. CDR3 in DNA: TGTGCCAGCTCTTATGGACAGGGGGCATCCTACGAGCAGTACTTC.

This clonotype was seen ten or more times. CDR3 in amino acids: CASSFTGTSGSNEQFF. The CDR3, as DNA: TGTGCCAGCAGTTTCACCGGGACTAGCGGGAGCAATGAGCAGTTCTTC. V is TRBV6-6 and J is TRBJ2-1; 14 positions match TRBD2. The CDR3 spans 16 residues. V lost 4 bases, J lost 6 bases, and 5 bases stayed unmatched. Looked up from germline, CDR1 is MNHNY and CDR2 is SVGAGI (reference sequence).

This chain links TRBV20-1 with TRBJ2-2; D is undetermined. Trimming removed 0 bases at V and 0 bases at J, with 11 bases between. CDR3 length equals 16 residues. Germline V gene lookup returns CDR1 DFQATT and CDR2 SNEGSKA (reference sequence). In DNA form, the CDR3 reads TGCAGTGCTAGAGATCGCCACAGATCGAACACCGGGGAGCTGTTTTTT. Protein product: CSARDRHRSNTGELFF.

This clonotype was found a few times. The rearrangement links TRBV19 to TRBJ2-7; D gene ambiguous. Per the germline V gene, CDR1 is LNHDA and CDR2 is SQIVND (reference sequence). This CDR3 is built from 14 residues. V lost 5 bases to trimming and J lost 6 bases, with 17 bases between them. The CDR3 DNA sequence: TGTGCCAGTAGTTTCGGACCTCAACCCGGCGAGCAGTACTTC. As protein: CASSFGPQPGEQYF.

The rearrangement uses TRBV20-1 and TRBJ2-7, with D unclear. This CDR3 spans 13 amino acids. Germline loops: CDR1 DFQATT, CDR2 SNEGSKA (reference sequence). The ends were cut back, 2 bases at V and 3 bases at J, with 11 bases in the middle. CDR3 bases: TGCAGTGCTAGAAGCCTGGACCGCTACGAGCAGTACTTC. Translated, it gives CSARSLDRYEQYF.

This clonotype was picked up a small number of times. V is TRBV18 and J is TRBJ2-3, with TRBD1 matching 8 bases. CDR1 and CDR2 from the germline V gene are KGHSH and LQKENI. The CDR3 has 16 amino acids. V shed 2 bases and J 1 base; nucleotides not matched to a gene: 5. In DNA form, the CDR3 reads TGTGCCAGCTCACCATTCGGACAGGGCGGCACAGATACGCAGTATTTT. This codes for CASSPFGQGGTDTQYF.

The chain has TRBV12-3 or TRBV12-4 and TRBJ1-1, with unresolved D. The length of the CDR3 is 14 residues. Deletions cut 2 bases from V and 6 bases from J, with 13 bases between. The CDR3 bases are TGTGCCAGCAGTTTATATCGGACCAACCCTGAAGCTTTCTTT. Protein product: CASSLYRTNPEAFF.

V gene TRBV7-6 combines with J gene TRBJ2-1; D call uncertain. The CDR3 runs to 13 residues. With 5 bases removed from V and 4 bases from J, the gap between germline ends came to 9 bases. Germline loops: CDR1 SGHVS, CDR2 FNYEAQ. CDR3 amino acids: CASSQQIYNEQFF. For the CDR3, the DNA is TGTGCCAGCAGCCAACAGATATACAATGAGCAGTTCTTC.

The chain's CDR3 is CASSPSGGTGVYNEQFF. The CDR3 DNA follows: TGCGCCAGCAGCCCCTCTGGTGGGACAGGGGTCTACAATGAGCAGTTCTTC. The chain carries TRBV4-1 and TRBJ2-1, with 10 bases that match TRBD1. This CDR3 spans 17 amino acids. CDR1 and CDR2 (germline): MGHRA, YSYEKL. With V trimmed by 4 bases and J by 3 bases, 9 bases remained unmatched.

The gene calls are TRBV5-4 and TRBJ2-2; 7 nucleotides match TRBD1. Trimming cost V 9 bases and J 6 bases; bases outside gene matches: 11. The CDR3 sequence is 14 residues long. CDR1 is SGHNT, CDR2 YYREEE, per germline (reference sequence). CDR3 bases: TGTGCCATCTTAACAGGGGCCGCGCCCGGGGAGCTGTTTTTT. Amino acids: CAILTGAAPGELFF.

V gene TRBV11-2 combines with J gene TRBJ2-7, with D perhaps being TRBD1 or TRBD2 (5 bases each). Germline V gene lookup returns CDR1 SGHAT and CDR2 FQNNGV. V was clipped by 3 bases and J by 7 bases, with 13 bases between them. The CDR3 contains 13 residues. The CDR3 coding sequence is TGTGCCAGCAGCTTGGGACCCTCGGGGGAGCAGTACTTC. It codes for CASSLGPSGEQYF.

This clonotype was observed a handful of times. CDR3 in DNA: TGCGCCAGCAGCCAAGATAGGGGTAGGGCCGGGCAGTTCTTC. Translated, it gives CASSQDRGRAGQFF. V and J are TRBV4-1 and TRBJ2-1; D might be TRBD1 (5 bases). V gave up 0 bases and J gave up 12 bases, with 15 bases separating them. The CDR3 runs 14 residues. The germline gives CDR1 MGHRA, CDR2 YSYEKL.

The chain carries TRBV20-1 and TRBJ1-1; 7 nucleotides line up with TRBD1. V was clipped by 0 bases and J by 8 bases; unmatched bases: 9. Germline V CDR1 and CDR2: DFQATT, SNEGSKA (reference sequence). The CDR3 runs to 14 residues. CDR3 DNA sequence: TGCAGTGCTAGAGAAAGGGACAGCCCCCTAGAAGCTTTCTTT. Translated, it gives CSARERDSPLEAFF.

This clonotype was detected once. V and J are TRBV6-6 and TRBJ1-1, with TRBD1 as a possible D gene (5 bases). Trimming shortened V by 2 bases and J by 8 bases, and 9 bases separated the two germline ends. This CDR3 has 12 amino acids. Germline CDR1 reads MNHNY; CDR2 reads SVGAGI (reference sequence). CDR3 DNA: TGTGCCAGCAGTTACCGGGACTCAGAAGCTTTCTTT. It translates to CASSYRDSEAFF.

This clonotype was detected ten times or more. The chain employs TRBV6-4 and TRBJ1-1, with TRBD1 as a possible D gene (5 bases). This CDR3 is built from 13 residues. Germline V gene sequence: CDR1 MRHNA, CDR2 SNTAGT. Trimming shortened V by 0 bases and J by 5 bases, and 7 bases separated the two germline ends. Written as DNA, the CDR3 is TGTGCCAGCAGTGACTCGGAGGGGACTGAAGCTTTCTTT. It translates to CASSDSEGTEAFF.

The rearrangement uses TRBV9 and TRBJ2-1, with a possible D match to TRBD1 (7 bases). Trimming shortened V by 0 bases and J by 4 bases, and 11 bases separated the two germline ends. The CDR3 consists of 15 residues. Looked up from germline, CDR1 is SGDLS and CDR2 is YYNGEE. This chain's CDR3 is CASSVEEGAYNEQFF. CDR3 DNA sequence: TGTGCCAGCAGCGTAGAGGAGGGGGCTTACAATGAGCAGTTCTTC.

This chain connects TRBV5-5 to TRBJ1-2, with D hard to call. The CDR3 consists of 14 residues. Deletions cut 0 bases from V and 2 bases from J, with 8 bases between. Germline V gene sequence: CDR1 SGHKS, CDR2 YYEKEE (reference sequence). CDR3 region: CASSLEAGNYGYTF. For the CDR3, the DNA is TGTGCCAGCAGCTTGGAGGCAGGCAACTATGGCTACACCTTC.

The chain combines TRBV4-1 with TRBJ1-1, with a weak D call TRBD1 (6 bases). Germline CDR1 is MGHRA and CDR2 is YSYEKL. The CDR3 totals 13 residues. Trimming stripped 4 bases from V and 4 bases from J, with 10 bases between. In nucleotides, the CDR3 is TGCGCCAGCAGCCCCGACAGGTTCACTGAAGCTTTCTTT. Protein product: CASSPDRFTEAFF.

The table lists this clonotype with a few counts. The chain is built from TRBV3-1 and TRBJ1-5, with 7 positions matching TRBD1. Losses at the gene ends were 4 bases for V and 0 bases for J; bases not matched to a gene: 15. Germline CDR1 reads LGHDT; CDR2 reads YNNKEL (reference sequence). The CDR3 length is 19 residues. The CDR3 is CASSRVQNRTGYSNQPQHF. As DNA, the CDR3 is TGTGCCAGCAGCCGGGTTCAAAATCGGACAGGCTATAGCAATCAGCCCCAGCATTTT.

This clonotype was recorded a few times. The CDR3 DNA follows: TGCAGCGTTCCGACAGGGGGGTCCTATGGCTACACCTTC. The encoded protein is CSVPTGGSYGYTF. The chain uses TRBV29-1 and TRBJ1-2; 9 bases are shared with TRBD1. The ends lost 5 bases at V and 4 bases at J; junction bases unmatched: 5. Germline loops: CDR1 SQVTM, CDR2 ANQGSEA. CDR3 length equals 13 residues. The whole variable domain, remainder taken from reference TRBV29-1 and TRBJ1-2, is SAVISQKPSRDICQRGTSLTIQCQVDSQVTMMFWYRQQPGQSLTLIATANQGSEATYESGFVIDKFPISRPNLTFSTLTVSNMSPEDSSIYLCSVPTGGSYGYTFGSGTRLTVV.

The V gene is TRBV3-1, the J gene TRBJ2-1; 7 bases fit TRBD2. J gave up 3 bases and V 4 bases, and 6 bases lay outside the gene matches. Germline V gene data show CDR1 as LGHDT and CDR2 as YNNKEL (reference sequence). The length of the CDR3 is 15 residues. As DNA, the CDR3 is TGTGCCAGCAGCCCGGAGCGGGGTTTCTACAATGAGCAGTTCTTC. Amino acid sequence: CASSPERGFYNEQFF.